This TCR beta chain was profiled in a study of T cell changes during pregnancy in multiple sclerosis. Sequenced by immunoSEQ multiplex PCR; TCRdb stores in-frame clones only, minus some. The data show 30,000 to 35,000 clones, just over 90% seen once. The V end was cut by 1 base, the J end by 3 bases, with 19 bases between. Germline assignment: CDR1 MGHRA and CDR2 YSYEKL. The CDR3 consists of 17 residues. The chain recombines TRBV4-1 with TRBJ2-7; TRBD1 might be the D (6 bases). This clonotype was sampled from a female donor with multiple sclerosis, enrolled in a pregnancy study. The sequencing here drew on CD8+ T cells from peripheral blood mononuclear cells, taken before pregnancy. The CDR3 sequence: CASSQGQTAGTYYEQYF. The CDR3 DNA reads TGCGCCAGCAGCCAAGGGCAAACCGCCGGGACATACTACGAGCAGTACTTC.